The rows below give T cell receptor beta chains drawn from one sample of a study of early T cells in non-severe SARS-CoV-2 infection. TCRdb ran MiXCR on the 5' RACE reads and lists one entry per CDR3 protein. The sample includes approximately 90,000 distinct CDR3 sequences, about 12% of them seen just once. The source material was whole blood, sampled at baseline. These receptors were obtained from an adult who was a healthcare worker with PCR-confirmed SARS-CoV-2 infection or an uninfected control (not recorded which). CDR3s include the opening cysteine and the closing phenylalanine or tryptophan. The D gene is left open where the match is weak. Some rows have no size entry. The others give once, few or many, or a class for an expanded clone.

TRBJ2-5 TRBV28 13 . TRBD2 CASSKAGVGTQYF TGTGCCAGCAGTAAAGCGGGGGTGGGGACCCAGTACTTC
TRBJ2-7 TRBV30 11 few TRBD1 CAWSDPGTGIF TGTGCCTGGAGTGACCCCGGGACAGGGATCTTC
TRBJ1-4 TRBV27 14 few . CASSFSLHNEKLFF TGTGCCAGCAGTTTCTCGCTGCATAATGAAAAACTGTTTTTT
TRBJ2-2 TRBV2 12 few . CASVRNTGELFF TGTGCCAGCGTCAGGAACACCGGGGAGCTGTTTTTT
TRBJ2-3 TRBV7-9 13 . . CASSTVRGDTQYF TGTGCCAGCAGCACCGTGCGCGGAGATACGCAGTATTTT
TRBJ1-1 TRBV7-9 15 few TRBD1 CASSLVQGANTEAFF TGTGCCAGCAGCTTAGTCCAGGGGGCGAACACTGAAGCTTTCTTT
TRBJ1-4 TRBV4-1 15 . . CASSQDVGGGEKLFF TGCGCCAGCAGCCAAGATGTGGGGGGTGGAGAAAAACTGTTTTTT
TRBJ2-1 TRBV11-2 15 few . CASSPLPNSYNEQFF TGTGCCAGCAGCCCCCTCCCTAACTCCTACAATGAGCAGTTCTTC
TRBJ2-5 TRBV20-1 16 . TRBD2 CSASFEAGGDQETQYF TGCAGTGCTAGTTTCGAGGCGGGGGGGGACCAAGAGACCCAGTACTTC
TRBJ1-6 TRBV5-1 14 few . CASSLGSGNSPLHF TGCGCCAGCAGCCTTGGGTCGGGTAATTCACCCCTCCACTTT